What follows are 15 T cell receptor beta chains derived from one specimen sequenced in a study of T cell repertoires in cytomegalovirus infection. TCRdb redid the calling of the reads with MiXCR, one entry per CDR3 protein. The sample shows 150,000 to 200,000 distinct CDR3 sequences, approximately 19% of them seen only once. Sample: PBMCs. All receptors come from a human donor in good health (CMV status not recorded). Some clones in this sample may be carry-over from other donors' samples.

This clonotype was detected only a few times. The J gene is TRBJ1-1, the V gene TRBV7-9, with a tentative D call TRBD1 (5 bases). The CDR3 covers 17 residues. CDR1 is SEHNR and CDR2 is FQNEAQ in the germline V gene (reference sequence). Trimming shortened V by 6 bases and J by 1 base, and 21 bases separated the two germline ends. The chain's CDR3 is CASRPPVAGTQNTEAFF. CDR3 nucleotides: TGTGCCAGCAGACCTCCCGTTGCCGGGACCCAGAACACTGAAGCTTTCTTT.

The V and J genes are TRBV15 and TRBJ2-5; tentatively, D is TRBD2 (7 bases). The V end lost 1 base, the J end lost 7 bases, and 16 bases lay between the germline ends. The germline V gene encodes CDR1 LNHNV and CDR2 YYDKDF (reference sequence). The CDR3 is 15 amino acids. The chain's CDR3 is CATSRGGGQIVTQYF. The DNA of the CDR3 is TGTGCCACCAGCAGAGGGGGGGGCCAGATCGTGACCCAGTACTTC.

This clonotype has just a few counts. The CDR3 is CASSLGSPNTEAFF. DNA of the CDR3: TGTGCCAGCAGTTTGGGGTCTCCAAACACTGAAGCTTTCTTT. V and J are TRBV12-3 or TRBV12-4 and TRBJ1-1; D is undetermined. This CDR3 spans 14 amino acids. V was clipped by 3 bases and J by 2 bases, with 10 bases between them.

This clonotype was detected a few times. The chain combines TRBV6-5 with TRBJ1-1; 10 nucleotides align to TRBD1. CDR3 size: 16 residues. V dropped 4 bases and J dropped 5; count of bases not matched to a gene: 10. CDR1 MNHEY and CDR2 SVGAGI come from the germline V gene. CDR3 DNA: TGTGCCAGCAGTTTACTCAGGGGGGACAGGGGTACTGAAGCTTTCTTT. Protein: CASSLLRGDRGTEAFF.

V gene TRBV4-1 combines with J gene TRBJ1-1; D is perhaps TRBD1 (5 bases). The germline CDR1 and CDR2 sequences are MGHRA and YSYEKL. V lost 11 bases and J 0 bases, leaving 16 bases between the germline ends. CDR3 length: 14 residues. The CDR3 coding sequence is TGCGCCGCCAGCCAAGGAGGGGTGAACACTGAAGCTTTCTTT. This translates into CAASQGGVNTEAFF.

This clonotype was counted many times. The chain uses TRBV12-3 or TRBV12-4 and TRBJ1-2; TRBD1 might be the D (6 bases). V was trimmed by 3 bases and J by 4 bases, leaving 12 bases between them. The CDR3 spans 14 residues. The CDR3 DNA is TGTGCCAGCAGTTTTGGGGGGCGCGGCTATGGCTACACCTTC. Translating gives CASSFGGRGYGYTF.

The chain uses TRBV5-5 and TRBJ2-2; 9 positions match TRBD1. CDR1 and CDR2 from the germline V gene are SGHKS and YYEKEE (reference sequence). The trim removed 4 bases at V and 6 bases at J, leaving 7 bases unmatched. The CDR3 runs to 15 residues. The CDR3 DNA is TGTGCCAGCAGCCCTATACAGGGGGCGCCCGGGGAGCTGTTTTTT. Encoded protein: CASSPIQGAPGELFF. The full variable domain, in which reference TRBV5-5 and TRBJ2-2 provide the parts outside the CDR3, is DAGVTQSPTHLIKTRGQQVTLRCSPISGHKSVSWYQQVLGQGPQFIFQYYEKEERGRGNFPDRFSARQFPNYSSELNVNALLLGDSALYLCASSPIQGAPGELFFGEGSRLTVL.

This clonotype was found a few times. The chain couples TRBV7-2 to TRBJ1-3, with 11 bases aligning to TRBD1. Germline V CDR1 and CDR2: SGHTA, FQGNSA. Trimming took 5 bases from V and 4 from J; bases not matched to a gene: 4. CDR3 length: 15 residues. The CDR3 protein is CASSPRDRGGNTIYF. DNA of the CDR3: TGTGCCAGCAGCCCCCGGGACAGGGGGGGAAACACCATATATTTT.

Points on this clonotype: A much larger clone lies one base from this, so it may be a read error. The chain has TRBV6-6 and TRBJ1-5; possible D gene TRBD1, 6 bases. CDR3 length: 15 residues. Germline V CDR1 and CDR2: MNHNY, SVGAGI (reference sequence). The CDR3 DNA follows: TGTGCCAGGAGTTACTCGGGCGGGGGCGGTCAGCCCCAGCATTTT. Its translation is CARSYSGGGGQPQHF.

The sample holds a few counts of this clonotype. The chain joins TRBV6-1 to TRBJ1-1; 7 nucleotides agree with TRBD1. Germline V CDR1 and CDR2: MNHNS, SASEGT. The V segment lost 6 bases and the J segment 0 bases; nucleotides outside the gene matches: 7. This CDR3 is built from 15 residues. The CDR3 region has the DNA TGTGCCAGCAGACTCGACAGGGCCATGAACACTGAAGCTTTCTTT. It encodes CASRLDRAMNTEAFF.

The V and J genes are TRBV6-1 and TRBJ2-2; no reliable D call. Deletions cut 6 bases from V and 5 bases from J, with 7 bases between. The germline gives CDR1 MNHNS, CDR2 SASEGT. The CDR3 extends over 12 amino acids. Here the CDR3 DNA reads TGTGCCAGCAGGCTTGAAACCGGGGAGCTGTTTTTT. It codes for CASRLETGELFF.

CDR3 protein: CSVPAGGSVLNEQFF. The CDR3 DNA is TGCAGCGTCCCTGCAGGCGGGAGTGTGTTGAATGAGCAGTTCTTC. The chain employs TRBV29-1 and TRBJ2-1, with 7 bases fitting TRBD2. The V and J ends lost 6 bases and 7 bases, in that order; junction bases with no gene match: 15. CDR3 length: 15 amino acids. In germline, CDR1 is SQVTM, CDR2 ANQGSEA.

CDR3 region: CASSLARVDYGYTF. The CDR3 nucleotides read TGCGCCAGCAGCCTTGCTCGGGTTGACTATGGCTACACCTTC. The V and J genes are TRBV4-1 and TRBJ1-2; D gene ambiguous. In germline, CDR1 is MGHRA, CDR2 YSYEKL. V was pared by 4 bases and J by 3 bases, with 12 bases between. This CDR3 is built from 14 residues.

This rearrangement joins TRBV2 to TRBJ2-2; D is unresolved. Trimming shortened V by 4 bases and J by 3 bases, and 6 bases separated the two germline ends. Germline CDR1 reads SNHLY; CDR2 reads FYNNEI. The CDR3 totals 13 residues. CDR3 in amino acids: CASSGGDTGELFF. The CDR3 bases are TGTGCCAGCAGTGGTGGGGACACCGGGGAGCTGTTTTTT.

This chain uses TRBV7-3 with TRBJ1-2; tentatively, D is TRBD1 (6 bases). Germline lookup yields CDR1 SGHTA and CDR2 FQGTGA. The CDR3 is made up of 16 amino acids. Trimming left V 0 bases short and J 2 bases short, with 13 bases between. CDR3 residues: CASSLTRGATNYGYTF. The DNA for the CDR3 is TGTGCCAGCAGCTTAACCCGGGGGGCGACGAACTATGGCTACACCTTC.